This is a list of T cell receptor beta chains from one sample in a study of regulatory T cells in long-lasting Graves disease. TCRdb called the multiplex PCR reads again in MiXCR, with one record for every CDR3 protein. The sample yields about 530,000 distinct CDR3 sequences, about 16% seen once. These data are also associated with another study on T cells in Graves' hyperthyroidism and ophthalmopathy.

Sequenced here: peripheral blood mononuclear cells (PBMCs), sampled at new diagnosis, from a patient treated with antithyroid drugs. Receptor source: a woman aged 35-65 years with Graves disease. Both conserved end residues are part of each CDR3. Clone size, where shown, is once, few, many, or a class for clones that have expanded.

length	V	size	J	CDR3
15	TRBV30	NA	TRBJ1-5	CAWSVRHRGYQPQHF
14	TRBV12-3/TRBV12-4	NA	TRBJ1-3	CASSHLTVVNTIYF
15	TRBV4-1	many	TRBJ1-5	CASSQGGRGNQPQHF
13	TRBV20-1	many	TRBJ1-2	CSANGSPGGGYTF
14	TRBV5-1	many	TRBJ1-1	CASSLGAANTEAFF
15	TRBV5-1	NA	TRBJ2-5	CASSFNTGGQETQYF
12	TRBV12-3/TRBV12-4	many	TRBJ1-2	CASSSDSYGYTF
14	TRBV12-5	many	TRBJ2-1	CASGYPGGGNEQFF
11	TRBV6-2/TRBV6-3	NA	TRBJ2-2	CAVKSTGELFF
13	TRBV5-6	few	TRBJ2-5	CASSFPGRETQYF
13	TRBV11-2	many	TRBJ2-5	CASSSPAGGTQYF
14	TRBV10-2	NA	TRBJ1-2	CASSPDREWYGYTF
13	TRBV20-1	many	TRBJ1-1	CSARVYKGHAAFF
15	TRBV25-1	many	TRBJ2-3	CASSVPGPGTDTQYF
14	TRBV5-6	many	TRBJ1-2	CASSLGQGAVGYTF
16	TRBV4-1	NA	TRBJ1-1	CASSQDGSTLRGEAFF
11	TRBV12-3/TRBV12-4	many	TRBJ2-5	CASSSLETQYF
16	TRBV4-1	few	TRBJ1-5	CASSQDWGISNQPQHF
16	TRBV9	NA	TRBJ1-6	CASSVGPGTVGSPLHF
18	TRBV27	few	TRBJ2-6	CASSSGQGRQAGANVLTF
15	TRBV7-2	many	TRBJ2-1	CASSSGPVAYNEQFF
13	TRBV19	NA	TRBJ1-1	CASSIQRNPEAFF
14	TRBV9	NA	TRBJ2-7	CASSMSLHSYEQYF
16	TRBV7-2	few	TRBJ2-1	CASVLGGGAVGHEQFF
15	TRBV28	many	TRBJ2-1	CASSSGGAVLGEQFF
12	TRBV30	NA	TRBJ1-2	CAWSVGNRGYTF
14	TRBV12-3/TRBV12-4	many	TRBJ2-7	CASNRQGFGYEQYF
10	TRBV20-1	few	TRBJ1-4	CSAREEKLFF
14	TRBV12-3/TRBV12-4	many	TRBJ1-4	CASSLGTVNEKLFF
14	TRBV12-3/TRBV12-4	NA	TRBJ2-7	CASSHRGDSYEQYF
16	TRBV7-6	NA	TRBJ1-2	CASSLGTATLNYGYTF
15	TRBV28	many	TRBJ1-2	CASSFLDRGLDGYTF
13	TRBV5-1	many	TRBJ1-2	CASSQGSSRGYTF
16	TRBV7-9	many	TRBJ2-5	CASSPGRDRYQETQYF
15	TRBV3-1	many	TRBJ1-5	CASSLGHNSNQPQHF
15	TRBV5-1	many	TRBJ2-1	CASSLERGDYNEQFF
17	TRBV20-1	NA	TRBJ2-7	CSAETPGLAGGLYEQYF
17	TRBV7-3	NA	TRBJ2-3	CASSLSPSGGITDTQYF
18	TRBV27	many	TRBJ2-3	CASSPPRVGSGFPDTQYF
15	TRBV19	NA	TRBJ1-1	CASSISNTRNTEAFF